This T cell receptor (beta chain) originates from a study of T-cell reconstitution after alpha-beta-depleted transplantation in children. Study-wide points: It was newly produced T cells that mostly accounted for T-cell counts and diversity one year after transplant. Surviving recipient T cells and intrathymic progenitors accounted for some patients' high TCRbeta diversity at day 60. Reported findings indicate that, about two months after transplant, alpha-beta T cells came from several hundred expanded clones, which were derived from non-depleted graft cells.

Unique molecular identifiers tagged the TCRbeta library. TCRdb reprocessed the PCR reads via MiXCR and lists one record per CDR3 protein. The sample shows around 500,000 distinct CDR3 sequences, roughly 23% of them seen only once. This clonotype was observed many times. Its target is not known. Trimming took 6 bases from V and 5 from J; bases not matched to a gene: 13. The length of the CDR3 is 16 residues. The chain recombines TRBV12-3 or TRBV12-4 with TRBJ1-1, with TRBD1 matching over 9 bases. The input for sequencing was PBMCs, mostly from graft donor cells, taken 360 days after TCRalphabeta/CD19-depleted stem cell transplant. This sequence was found in a boy younger than two who had a stem cell transplant for acute myeloid leukemia, so the T cells may come from the graft donor. CDR3 sequence (DNA): TGTGCCAGCAGAACCCTCGCCCGGGACAGGGAAACTGAAGCTTTCTTT. Translation: CASRTLARDRETEAFF.